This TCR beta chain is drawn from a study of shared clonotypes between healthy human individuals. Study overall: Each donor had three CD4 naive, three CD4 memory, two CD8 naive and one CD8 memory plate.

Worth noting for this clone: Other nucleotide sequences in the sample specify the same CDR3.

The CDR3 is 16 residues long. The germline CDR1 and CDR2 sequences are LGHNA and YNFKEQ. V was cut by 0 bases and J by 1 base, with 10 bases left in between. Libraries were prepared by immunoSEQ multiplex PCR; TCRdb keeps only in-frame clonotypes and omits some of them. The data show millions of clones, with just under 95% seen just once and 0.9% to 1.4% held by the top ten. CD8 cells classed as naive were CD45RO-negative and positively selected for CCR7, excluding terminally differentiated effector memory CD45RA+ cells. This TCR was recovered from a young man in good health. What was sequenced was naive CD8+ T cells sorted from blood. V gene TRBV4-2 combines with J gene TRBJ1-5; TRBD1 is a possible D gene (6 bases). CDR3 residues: CASSQETGISNQPQHF. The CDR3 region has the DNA TGTGCCAGCAGCCAAGAGACAGGAATAAGCAATCAGCCCCAGCATTTT.